This TCR beta chain came from a study of beta chain features in type 1 diabetes. The overall study: Similarity in age, gender and cell yields was seen between patients and healthy donors. The study's findings and limits: TCRB CDR3 length was moderately but significantly reduced in all four CD4+ subsets of Type 1 diabetes patients.

One heparinised blood draw averaging around 0.12 L was given by each donor. cDNA synthesis used the whole RNA isolate, giving expressed TCRB sequences. The read count averaged around 4 million across naive, central memory and regulatory T cell samples. Only in-frame clones appear in the TCRdb table, and some are missing; sequencing was by immunoSEQ multiplex PCR. The repertoire includes 95,000 to 150,000 clones, around 16% of them detected once, and 2% to 3% sits in the top ten. V lost 0 bases and J 7 bases, leaving 7 bases between the germline ends. Germline CDR1 reads SGHDT; CDR2 reads YYEEEE. The length of the CDR3 is 13 residues. As concerns this clone: Its antigen remains unknown.

The sequence was obtained from a man between 18 and 29 years old with type 1 diabetes. The J gene is TRBJ1-4, the V gene TRBV5-6; D unresolved. The sample was central memory CD4+ T cells from blood. The CDR3 DNA is TGTGCCAGCAGCTTGGAGGCAAGTGAAAAACTGTTTTTT. Translated: CASSLEASEKLFF.